Shown below are 21 T cell receptor beta chains from a single sample sequenced in a study of CD8 T cells in ankylosing spondylitis. Their cognate antigens are unknown. TCRdb re-analysed the 5' RACE reads in MiXCR, keeping a single row per CDR3 protein. The sample holds over 600,000 distinct CDR3 sequences, about 20% seen once. Findings and limits, study-wide: Among TCR beta sequences, a motif of roughly 8 highly homologous variants appeared characteristic of ankylosing spondylitis blood.

Sequenced input: blood, either unsorted or a sorted T cell fraction (not recorded which). The source of these receptors is a male donor with ankylosing spondylitis.

The J gene is TRBJ2-1, the V gene TRBV4-2; tentatively, D is TRBD2 (5 bases). Germline V gene data show CDR1 as LGHNA and CDR2 as YNFKEQ. V was pared by 0 bases and J by 10 bases, with 22 bases between. CDR3 length: 17 residues. The CDR3 sequence: CASSQEDPSPPQEEQFF. The CDR3 DNA sequence: TGTGCCAGCAGCCAAGAGGACCCTAGCCCCCCGCAAGAGGAGCAGTTCTTC.

This clonotype was seen more than once but under ten times. J is TRBJ2-7 and V is TRBV20-1, with D perhaps matching TRBD2 (6 bases). This CDR3 is 14 amino acids long. V was pared by 5 bases and J by 3 bases, with 17 bases between. Per the germline V gene, CDR1 is DFQATT and CDR2 is SNEGSKA (reference sequence). CDR3 coding DNA: TGCAGTGCTGCGCCCGGGACTGAGAGCTACGAGCAGTACTTC. This codes for CSAAPGTESYEQYF.

The table lists this clonotype with a few counts. J is TRBJ2-3 and V is TRBV18; D may be TRBD1 (6 bases). The CDR3 runs 16 residues. CDR1 KGHSH and CDR2 LQKENI come from the germline V gene. Trimming took off 3 bases at V and 4 bases at J, with 17 bases between the two ends. In DNA form, the CDR3 reads TGTGCCAGCTCACCTGTTACAGGGAATTTGGCAGATACGCAGTATTTT. This encodes CASSPVTGNLADTQYF.

This clonotype was detected a few times. The chain has TRBV4-3 and TRBJ2-1, with 7 bases identical to TRBD2. V lost 3 bases, J lost 9 bases, and 8 bases stayed unmatched. The CDR3 length is 14 residues. CDR1 and CDR2 (germline): LGHNA, YSLEER. The CDR3 DNA sequence: TGCGCCAGCAGCCATATTCCGGGAGGATCTGAGCAGTTCTTC. It is translated as CASSHIPGGSEQFF.

This chain connects TRBV20-1 to TRBJ2-1, with 7 bases matching TRBD1. The V and J ends lost 1 base and 6 bases, in that order; junction bases with no gene match: 6. CDR3 length equals 14 residues. CDR1 is DFQATT, CDR2 SNEGSKA, per germline (reference sequence). CDR3 bases: TGCAGTGCTAGAGTTCAGGGACAGCTCAATGAGCAGTTCTTC. Its translation is CSARVQGQLNEQFF.

The chain employs TRBV19 and TRBJ2-5; 10 bases are a match to TRBD1. This CDR3 has 16 residues. Per germline, CDR1 LNHDA and CDR2 SQIVND (reference sequence). The V gene end was trimmed by 4 bases and the J gene end by 1 base; junction bases not matched to a gene: 6. The CDR3 nucleotides are TGTGCCAGTAGTACACCGGGACAGGGGACCCAAGAGACCCAGTACTTC. Translating it yields CASSTPGQGTQETQYF.

This clonotype turned up a few times. The chain links TRBV10-3 to TRBJ2-1, with TRBD2 matching over 8 bases. Germline-derived CDR1 and CDR2 are ENHRY and SYGVKD. V was clipped by 3 bases and J by 6 bases; unmatched bases: 7. The CDR3 has 15 residues. The CDR3 spells CAISDLGGRSNEQFF. CDR3 nucleotide sequence: TGTGCCATCAGTGATTTGGGCGGGAGGAGCAATGAGCAGTTCTTC.

The chain employs TRBV7-2 and TRBJ2-7; D is undetermined. The V gene lost 3 bases and the J gene lost 6 bases, with 9 bases spanning the gap. The CDR3 loop spans 12 amino acids. Per germline, CDR1 SGHTA and CDR2 FQGNSA. In DNA form, the CDR3 reads TGTGCCAGCAGCTTCGGTCAGCGCGAGCAGTACTTC. Its protein product is CASSFGQREQYF.

The chain couples TRBV25-1 to TRBJ2-1; D perhaps matches TRBD2 (5 bases). The V gene's germline CDR1 is MGHDK and CDR2 SYGVNS. The CDR3 runs to 16 residues. Trimming cost V 2 bases and J 2 bases, with 13 bases left between them. The CDR3 loop reads CASSEAGSRPYNEQFF. CDR3 sequence (DNA): TGTGCCAGCAGTGAAGCGGGCTCCCGGCCCTACAATGAGCAGTTCTTC.

On this clonotype itself: Germline is not matched at one junction end, which may reflect a read error. This chain links TRBV7-9 with TRBJ1-5; 9 nucleotides align to TRBD1. The germline gives CDR1 SEHNR, CDR2 FQNEAQ (reference sequence). The CDR3 covers 16 residues. CDR3 residues: CSSSSTGGKGNQPQHF. The CDR3 nucleotides are TGTTCCAGCAGCTCGACAGGGGGTAAGGGCAATCAGCCCCAGCATTTT. The full variable domain, in which reference TRBV7-9 and TRBJ1-5 provide the parts outside the CDR3, is DTGVSQNPRHKITKRGQNVTFRCDPISEHNRLYWYRQTLGQGPEFLTYFQNEAQLEKSRLLSDRFSAERPKGSFSTLEIQRTEQGDSAMYLCSSSSTGGKGNQPQHFGDGTRLSIL.

This clonotype was recorded once. The chain combines TRBV28 with TRBJ2-2, with TRBD2 identical over 14 bases. Germline V gene data show CDR1 as MDHEN and CDR2 as SYDVKM. The CDR3 extends over 15 amino acids. V trimming: 7 bases; J trimming: 5 bases; junction bases outside the gene matches: 3. CDR3 sequence reads: CASTGLAGETGELFF. The CDR3 coding sequence is TGTGCCAGCACGGGACTAGCGGGAGAAACCGGGGAGCTGTTTTTT. Supplemented by reference TRBV28 and TRBJ2-2, the full variable domain reads DVKVTQSSRYLVKRTGEKVFLECVQDMDHENMFWYRQDPGLGLRLIYFSYDVKMKEKGDIPEGYSVSREKKERFSLILESASTNQTSMYLCASTGLAGETGELFFGEGSRLTVL.

The chain employs TRBV6-1 and TRBJ1-5; D is possibly TRBD1 (5 bases). Germline CDR1 is MNHNS and CDR2 is SASEGT. The CDR3 extends over 14 amino acids. V dropped 7 bases and J dropped 1 base, with 11 bases sitting between them. This CDR3 is CASKNPGSNQPQHF. The CDR3 DNA follows: TGTGCCAGCAAAAACCCAGGGAGCAATCAGCCCCAGCATTTT.

Only a few counts were recorded for this clonotype. The V call is TRBV6-2 or TRBV6-3, the J call TRBJ2-7; TRBD1 or TRBD2 may be the D gene (5 bases each). CDR3 size: 14 residues. The germline CDR1 and CDR2 sequences are MNHEY and SVGEGT. Trimming took 0 bases from V and 3 from J, leaving 9 bases between them. CDR3 sequence reads: CASSYSGTSYEQYF. The CDR3 DNA reads as TGTGCCAGCAGTTACTCGGGGACGAGCTACGAGCAGTACTTC.

This rearrangement joins TRBV25-1 to TRBJ2-1; TRBD2 matches at 10 bases. In germline, CDR1 is MGHDK, CDR2 SYGVNS. The CDR3 covers 18 residues. Germline trimming cut 4 bases from V and 6 bases from J; bases unmatched to any gene: 15. The CDR3 sequence: CASSGQYDSGRYANEQFF. In nucleotides, the CDR3 is TGTGCCAGCAGTGGGCAGTACGATAGCGGGAGGTACGCCAATGAGCAGTTCTTC.

This clonotype was counted between two and nine times. The V and J genes are TRBV3-1 and TRBJ2-3; possibly TRBD1 for D (6 bases). The germline CDR1 and CDR2 sequences are LGHDT and YNNKEL (reference sequence). CDR3 length: 15 amino acids. Trimming pared 1 base from V and 0 bases from J, leaving 8 bases between. CDR3 DNA: TGTGCCAGCAGCCAAGTAACAGGGAGCACAGATACGCAGTATTTT. Translation gives CASSQVTGSTDTQYF.

J is TRBJ2-1 and V is TRBV6-5, with 10 bases lining up with TRBD2. The V gene's germline CDR1 is MNHEY and CDR2 SVGAGI. This CDR3 spans 17 amino acids. The V and J ends lost 4 bases and 2 bases, in that order; junction bases with no gene match: 8. For the CDR3, the DNA is TGTGCCAGCAGTTTTACCGGGACTAGCGTTCCCTACAATGAGCAGTTCTTC. Translated: CASSFTGTSVPYNEQFF.

V is TRBV15 and J is TRBJ2-1, with 8 bases fitting TRBD2. Germline CDR1 is LNHNV and CDR2 is YYDKDF (reference sequence). Trimming removed 0 bases from V and 4 bases from J; junction bases left unmatched: 8. This CDR3 comprises 17 residues. The CDR3 loop is CATSRDPASGSYNEQFF. The CDR3 bases are TGTGCCACCAGCAGAGATCCCGCTAGCGGGTCTTACAATGAGCAGTTCTTC.

In its sample, this clonotype was seen a few times. This chain connects TRBV20-1 to TRBJ2-3, with 8 bases lining up with TRBD2. The germline gives CDR1 DFQATT, CDR2 SNEGSKA (reference sequence). V dropped 6 bases and J dropped 3; count of bases not matched to a gene: 14. The CDR3 loop spans 16 amino acids. The CDR3 coding sequence is TGCAGTGCCAAGGAGGTAGCGGGAAGACGGACAGATACGCAGTATTTT. Translating it yields CSAKEVAGRRTDTQYF.

V and J are TRBV20-1 and TRBJ2-7; 11 positions match TRBD1. From germline, CDR1 is DFQATT and CDR2 SNEGSKA (reference sequence). This CDR3 comprises 13 residues. J was trimmed by 6 bases and V by 5 bases; bases with no gene match: 6. The CDR3 sequence: CSAASGTGGEQYF. The DNA for the CDR3 is TGCAGTGCTGCTTCCGGGACAGGGGGCGAGCAGTACTTC.

This clonotype was seen only once. This rearrangement joins TRBV4-1 to TRBJ2-5; D remains unclear. The CDR3 loop spans 14 amino acids. In germline, CDR1 is MGHRA, CDR2 YSYEKL. The V end lost 1 base, the J end lost 5 bases, and 11 bases lay between the germline ends. The CDR3 protein is CASSQVATPETQYF. In nucleotides, the CDR3 is TGCGCCAGCAGCCAAGTTGCGACCCCGGAGACCCAGTACTTC.

The chain combines TRBV20-1 with TRBJ1-3; D call uncertain. CDR3 size: 16 residues. Trimming removed 0 bases from V and 2 bases from J, with 14 bases in between. The germline V gene encodes CDR1 DFQATT and CDR2 SNEGSKA (reference sequence). CDR3 DNA: TGCAGTGCTAGAGATTCGGAAGTCTTAACTGGAAACACCATATATTTT. Protein sequence: CSARDSEVLTGNTIYF.